Listed below are T cell receptor beta chains from one sample, sequenced in a study of blood T cell repertoires in COVID-19. Some clones are missing from TCRdb's copy, which holds only in-frame ones; the method was immunoSEQ multiplex PCR. The data show some 200,000 clones, roughly 86% seen once. The sequenced sample consisted of PBMCs or T cells enriched from blood (not recorded which). The receptor set was obtained from a young man with acute COVID-19. Each CDR3 is given with its conserved first and last residue. Each record gives: clone size, D gene, V gene, J gene, CDR3 DNA, CDR3 protein. A D gene is named only where the DNA matches it firmly. Some rows mark clone size as missing; the rest say once, few, many or name a class of expanded clone.

abundance: -; d_gene: TRBD2; v_gene: TRBV28; j_gene: TRBJ2-7; CDR3nt: TGTGCCAGCAGAGCCCTAACTAGCGGCTCCTACGAGCAGTACTTC; CDR3aa: CASRALTSGSYEQYF
abundance: -; d_gene: TRBD1; v_gene: TRBV7-3; j_gene: TRBJ1-2; CDR3nt: TGTGCCAGCAGCTACGGGACAGGATATGGCTACACCTTC; CDR3aa: CASSYGTGYGYTF
abundance: once; d_gene: -; v_gene: TRBV18; j_gene: TRBJ1-2; CDR3nt: TGTGCCAGCTCACCAAGAGGTGGCTACACCTTC; CDR3aa: CASSPRGGYTF
abundance: -; d_gene: -; v_gene: TRBV7-2; j_gene: TRBJ1-1; CDR3nt: TGTGCCAGCAGCTTCTTAGAAAAGAACACTGAAGCTTTCTTT; CDR3aa: CASSFLEKNTEAFF
abundance: -; d_gene: -; v_gene: TRBV7-9; j_gene: TRBJ1-1; CDR3nt: TGTGCCAGCAGTCCAATTCGTCCGGGACACCTATGGACTGAAGCTTTCTTT; CDR3aa: CASSPIRPGHLWTEAFF
abundance: -; d_gene: -; v_gene: TRBV6-5; j_gene: TRBJ1-1; CDR3nt: TGTGCCAGTCCATCAGGGGAGATCACTGAAGCTTTCTTT; CDR3aa: CASPSGEITEAFF
abundance: -; d_gene: TRBD2; v_gene: TRBV27; j_gene: TRBJ2-1; CDR3nt: TGTGCCAGCAGTCCCGGGACTAGCGGCTACAATGAGCAGTTCTTC; CDR3aa: CASSPGTSGYNEQFF
abundance: -; d_gene: TRBD2; v_gene: TRBV6-5; j_gene: TRBJ2-2; CDR3nt: TGTGCCAGCAGTCGAGCGGGAGTCACCGGGGAGCTGTTTTTT; CDR3aa: CASSRAGVTGELFF
abundance: -; d_gene: TRBD1; v_gene: TRBV28; j_gene: TRBJ1-6; CDR3nt: TGTGCCAGCAGTTTAGGCGGACAGGGGGCAAATTCACCCCTCCACTTT; CDR3aa: CASSLGGQGANSPLHF
abundance: -; d_gene: -; v_gene: TRBV4-1; j_gene: TRBJ1-2; CDR3nt: TGCGCCAGCAGCCACTTTACTACCGGAAGAGGCTACACCTTC; CDR3aa: CASSHFTTGRGYTF
abundance: once; d_gene: TRBD1; v_gene: TRBV19; j_gene: TRBJ2-7; CDR3nt: TGTGCCAGACCGACAGGGATTGGGGACGAGCAGTACTTC; CDR3aa: CARPTGIGDEQYF
abundance: many; d_gene: TRBD1; v_gene: TRBV6-2/TRBV6-3; j_gene: TRBJ2-7; CDR3nt: TGTGCCAGCAGTTTCCCGGCAGGCGGGACAGGGGGCTACGAGCAGTACTTC; CDR3aa: CASSFPAGGTGGYEQYF
abundance: -; d_gene: -; v_gene: TRBV19; j_gene: TRBJ2-1; CDR3nt: TGTGCCAGTAGTACTCGGTATTCCACTAACTATGAGCAGTTCTTC; CDR3aa: CASSTRYSTNYEQFF
abundance: -; d_gene: TRBD2; v_gene: TRBV5-1; j_gene: TRBJ2-2; CDR3nt: TGCGCCAGCAGCCGTAGCGGGACAACGAACACCGGGGAGCTGTTTTTT; CDR3aa: CASSRSGTTNTGELFF
abundance: -; d_gene: -; v_gene: TRBV18; j_gene: TRBJ2-1; CDR3nt: TGTGCCAGCTCACCCTCGGCAGGGAACTCCAATGAGCAGTTCTTC; CDR3aa: CASSPSAGNSNEQFF
abundance: -; d_gene: TRBD1; v_gene: TRBV25-1; j_gene: TRBJ2-4; CDR3nt: TGTGCCAGCAGTGAACCGGACAGGGGAATTGGCAACATTCAGTACTTC; CDR3aa: CASSEPDRGIGNIQYF
abundance: -; d_gene: -; v_gene: TRBV7-8; j_gene: TRBJ1-1; CDR3nt: TGTGCCAGCAGTCAGGCTGGGGGGGCCGCTGAAGCTTTCTTT; CDR3aa: CASSQAGGAAEAFF
abundance: -; d_gene: -; v_gene: TRBV28; j_gene: TRBJ2-2; CDR3nt: TGTGCCAGCAGTTTGGGCGTTGGCTTCGCGAACACCGGGGAGCTGTTTTTT; CDR3aa: CASSLGVGFANTGELFF
abundance: -; d_gene: TRBD1; v_gene: TRBV13; j_gene: TRBJ2-2; CDR3nt: TGTGCCAGCAGCTTAAGGCAAAAGACAGGGGCCACCGGGGAGCTGTTTTTT; CDR3aa: CASSLRQKTGATGELFF
abundance: -; d_gene: TRBD2; v_gene: TRBV9; j_gene: TRBJ2-7; CDR3nt: TGTGCCAGCAGCCCGGGGGGACTTTCCCACTACGAGCAGTACTTC; CDR3aa: CASSPGGLSHYEQYF
abundance: many; d_gene: -; v_gene: TRBV6-1; j_gene: TRBJ1-3; CDR3nt: TGTGCCAGCAGTGAAGGGGAGGGGGGAAACACCATATATTTT; CDR3aa: CASSEGEGGNTIYF
abundance: -; d_gene: -; v_gene: TRBV14; j_gene: TRBJ1-6; CDR3nt: TGTGCCAGCAGCCATGTTGGGAGCTCCTATAATTCACCCCTCCACTTT; CDR3aa: CASSHVGSSYNSPLHF
abundance: -; d_gene: TRBD1; v_gene: TRBV5-8; j_gene: TRBJ2-3; CDR3nt: TGTGCCAGCACATTGACAGGGGCTTACACAGATACGCAGTATTTT; CDR3aa: CASTLTGAYTDTQYF
abundance: -; d_gene: TRBD2; v_gene: TRBV7-9; j_gene: TRBJ2-7; CDR3nt: TGTGCCAGCGGAGATTCTAGCGGGAGGGCCCACGAGCAGTACTTC; CDR3aa: CASGDSSGRAHEQYF
abundance: -; d_gene: TRBD2; v_gene: TRBV9; j_gene: TRBJ2-7; CDR3nt: TGTGCCAGCAGCGTCGACGGGACTAGTGTACGATACGAGCAGTACTTC; CDR3aa: CASSVDGTSVRYEQYF
abundance: -; d_gene: -; v_gene: TRBV11-2; j_gene: TRBJ1-2; CDR3nt: TGTGCCAGCAGCTTAGAAACGGATGGCTACACCTTC; CDR3aa: CASSLETDGYTF
abundance: few; d_gene: -; v_gene: TRBV28; j_gene: TRBJ2-7; CDR3nt: TGTGCCAGCAGTTTATCTTTAAGGGCTGGAGGTCGCGAGCAGTACTTC; CDR3aa: CASSLSLRAGGREQYF
abundance: -; d_gene: TRBD2; v_gene: TRBV19; j_gene: TRBJ2-1; CDR3nt: TGTGCCAGTAGTATCTTACTAGCGGGAGGAGGTGAGCAGTTCTTC; CDR3aa: CASSILLAGGGEQFF
abundance: -; d_gene: TRBD2; v_gene: TRBV6-2/TRBV6-3; j_gene: TRBJ2-1; CDR3nt: TGTGCCAGCAGTTTGGGACTAGCGAGCGATGAGCAGTTCTTC; CDR3aa: CASSLGLASDEQFF
abundance: once; d_gene: TRBD2; v_gene: TRBV27; j_gene: TRBJ2-3; CDR3nt: TGTGCCAGCAGTCCCTCCGGACTAGCCCGCACAGATACGCAGTATTTT; CDR3aa: CASSPSGLARTDTQYF
abundance: -; d_gene: -; v_gene: TRBV28; j_gene: TRBJ2-7; CDR3nt: TGTGCCAGCAGTTTAGAGGGATTGGCCTCCTACGAGCAGTACTTC; CDR3aa: CASSLEGLASYEQYF
abundance: -; d_gene: -; v_gene: TRBV28; j_gene: TRBJ1-1; CDR3nt: TGTGCCAGCAATAGCTACTTTGAAGCTTTCTTT; CDR3aa: CASNSYFEAFF
abundance: -; d_gene: TRBD1; v_gene: TRBV5-4; j_gene: TRBJ1-1; CDR3nt: TGTGCCAGCAGCACAGAGGGGGACAGGGCCTGGAACACTGAAGCTTTCTTT; CDR3aa: CASSTEGDRAWNTEAFF
abundance: -; d_gene: TRBD1; v_gene: TRBV7-9; j_gene: TRBJ1-1; CDR3nt: TGTGCCAGCAGCTTTCACAGGGGAGGAGGCACTGAAGCTTTCTTT; CDR3aa: CASSFHRGGGTEAFF
abundance: -; d_gene: -; v_gene: TRBV21-1; j_gene: TRBJ2-3; CDR3nt: TGTGCCAGCAGCAAAGGACTTGTATTATTAAAGGACAACATGAACCTGGATACGCAGTATTTT; CDR3aa: CASSKGLVLLKDNMNLDTQYF
abundance: -; d_gene: -; v_gene: TRBV4-3; j_gene: TRBJ1-6; CDR3nt: TGCGCCAGCAGCCCTAATTGGGCGGGGTCCTATAATTCACCCCTCCACTTT; CDR3aa: CASSPNWAGSYNSPLHF
abundance: -; d_gene: -; v_gene: TRBV4-2; j_gene: TRBJ2-1; CDR3nt: TGTGCCAGCAGCCAAGAATCAGCGGACCCCTACAATGAGCAGTTCTTC; CDR3aa: CASSQESADPYNEQFF
abundance: once; d_gene: TRBD1; v_gene: TRBV27; j_gene: TRBJ2-6; CDR3nt: TGTGCCAGCAGTTTAGGGGGGACAGGGATCTACTCTGGGGCCAACGTCCTGACTTTC; CDR3aa: CASSLGGTGIYSGANVLTF
abundance: -; d_gene: TRBD2; v_gene: TRBV4-1; j_gene: TRBJ2-7; CDR3nt: TGCGCCAGCAGCCAAACTAGCGGGAGGGCGTACGAGCAGTACTTC; CDR3aa: CASSQTSGRAYEQYF
abundance: -; d_gene: -; v_gene: TRBV9; j_gene: TRBJ1-1; CDR3nt: TGTGCCAGCAGCCCCCAATACGGGAAGAACACTGAAGCTTTCTTT; CDR3aa: CASSPQYGKNTEAFF
abundance: -; d_gene: -; v_gene: TRBV6-5; j_gene: TRBJ1-1; CDR3nt: TGTGCCAGCAGCCCCCGCCAGTCGTTCAACACTGAAGCTTTCTTT; CDR3aa: CASSPRQSFNTEAFF
abundance: many; d_gene: -; v_gene: TRBV7-9; j_gene: TRBJ1-3; CDR3nt: TGTGCCAGCAGCCTGAGCTCTGGAAACACCATATATTTT; CDR3aa: CASSLSSGNTIYF
abundance: -; d_gene: TRBD2; v_gene: TRBV4-2; j_gene: TRBJ2-7; CDR3nt: TGTGCCAGCAGCCAAGTCCTAGCGGGAGGAAGCGAGCAGTACTTC; CDR3aa: CASSQVLAGGSEQYF
abundance: -; d_gene: -; v_gene: TRBV30; j_gene: TRBJ2-6; CDR3nt: TGTGCCTGGAGTAGGAGGGCCGGGGCCAACGTCCTGACTTTC; CDR3aa: CAWSRRAGANVLTF
abundance: once; d_gene: -; v_gene: TRBV7-9; j_gene: TRBJ2-5; CDR3nt: TGTGCCAGCAGCTCCTACTCGACAGGCCCCGAGACCCAGTACTTC; CDR3aa: CASSSYSTGPETQYF
abundance: -; d_gene: -; v_gene: TRBV29-1; j_gene: TRBJ1-3; CDR3nt: TGCAGCGTTGAAGGGGTAGGAGGCTCTGGAAACACCATATATTTT; CDR3aa: CSVEGVGGSGNTIYF
abundance: few; d_gene: TRBD1; v_gene: TRBV29-1; j_gene: TRBJ2-2; CDR3nt: TGCAGCGTGGCGGGACAGGCCTACACCGGGGAGCTGTTTTTT; CDR3aa: CSVAGQAYTGELFF
abundance: -; d_gene: -; v_gene: TRBV6-2/TRBV6-3; j_gene: TRBJ1-5; CDR3nt: TGTGCCAGCAGTCTGCAGGGATTAAGCAATCAGCCCCAGCATTTT; CDR3aa: CASSLQGLSNQPQHF
abundance: once; d_gene: TRBD1; v_gene: TRBV24-1; j_gene: TRBJ1-4; CDR3nt: TGTGCCACCGCAATATATGTTACCGGGACAGGGGAGGGAACTAATGAAAAACTGTTTTTT; CDR3aa: CATAIYVTGTGEGTNEKLFF
abundance: -; d_gene: TRBD2; v_gene: TRBV5-5; j_gene: TRBJ2-7; CDR3nt: TGTGCCAGCAGCTCCGTACTAGCGGCCCAAGATTCTACCTACGAGCAGTACTTC; CDR3aa: CASSSVLAAQDSTYEQYF
abundance: -; d_gene: TRBD2; v_gene: TRBV14; j_gene: TRBJ2-7; CDR3nt: TGTGCCAGCAGCCAAGGGGGACTAGCGGTAAGCTCCTACGAGCAGTACTTC; CDR3aa: CASSQGGLAVSSYEQYF
abundance: -; d_gene: -; v_gene: TRBV5-1; j_gene: TRBJ1-1; CDR3nt: TGCGCCAGCAGCGTGTCGGGGGTCCCTGAAGCTTTCTTT; CDR3aa: CASSVSGVPEAFF
abundance: -; d_gene: -; v_gene: TRBV7-6; j_gene: TRBJ2-7; CDR3nt: TGTGCCAGCAGCTTAGGGGGCTCCGTAAACGAGCAGTACTTC; CDR3aa: CASSLGGSVNEQYF
abundance: -; d_gene: TRBD1; v_gene: TRBV27; j_gene: TRBJ1-1; CDR3nt: TGTGCCAGCAGAACGGGACAGGGAAACACTGAAGCTTTCTTT; CDR3aa: CASRTGQGNTEAFF
abundance: few; d_gene: -; v_gene: TRBV3-1/TRBV3-2; j_gene: TRBJ1-1; CDR3nt: TGTGCCAGCAGCACTAATGAAGCTTTCTTT; CDR3aa: CASSTNEAFF
abundance: -; d_gene: TRBD1; v_gene: TRBV28; j_gene: TRBJ1-5; CDR3nt: TGTGCCAGCAGTACCTTGGACAGGGCTTCCCTTAATCAGCCCCAGCATTTT; CDR3aa: CASSTLDRASLNQPQHF
abundance: -; d_gene: TRBD2; v_gene: TRBV29-1; j_gene: TRBJ2-7; CDR3nt: TGCAGCGTCGGGGAAGGACTAGCCTCCGAGCAGTACTTC; CDR3aa: CSVGEGLASEQYF
abundance: -; d_gene: -; v_gene: TRBV12-5; j_gene: TRBJ2-1; CDR3nt: TGTGCTAGTGGTTTCTCCCCCGGGACTCTCTACAATGAGCAGTTCTTC; CDR3aa: CASGFSPGTLYNEQFF
abundance: -; d_gene: -; v_gene: TRBV7-8; j_gene: TRBJ2-1; CDR3nt: TGTGCCAGCAGCGGACGACTAGTCCCCCCGTACAATGAGCAGTTCTTC; CDR3aa: CASSGRLVPPYNEQFF
abundance: -; d_gene: -; v_gene: TRBV27; j_gene: TRBJ2-3; CDR3nt: TGTGCCAGCAGTTCCCCGTTTGAGGTGCCGGGTACGCAGTATTTT; CDR3aa: CASSSPFEVPGTQYF